The clone carrying this TCR beta chain has ten or more counts. Its matching antigen is unknown. CDR3 regions of TCR beta were amplified from RNA transcripts. First-round RT-PCR used HTBI primers; second-round multiplex PCR followed. TCRdb ran MiXCR on the multiplex PCR reads and lists one entry per CDR3 protein. The data hold 170,000 or so distinct CDR3 sequences, with roughly two fifths observed a single time. This entry comes from a study of Graves' ophthalmopathy and Graves' hyperthyroidism. Overall study findings and caveats: A model built from 13 signatures distinguished ophthalmopathy from stable hyperthyroidism with around 91% sensitivity and around 81% specificity.

Sequenced: peripheral blood. The receptor's source is a woman in her forties with Graves' ophthalmopathy.

CDR3 sequence reads: CASRTGTAAQPQHF. CDR3 DNA: TGTGCCAGCAGGACCGGGACAGCTGCTCAGCCCCAGCATTTT. V is TRBV6-5 and J is TRBJ1-5; 7 nucleotides align to TRBD1. Germline V CDR1 and CDR2: MNHEY, SVGAGI. The CDR3 has 14 residues. With V trimmed by 6 bases and J by 6 bases, 8 bases remained unmatched.